The clone carrying this T cell receptor beta chain showed up many times. This CDR3 contains 14 residues. Germline-derived CDR1 and CDR2 are KGHSH and LQKENI. With V trimmed by 3 bases and J by 3 bases, 5 bases remained unmatched. The data originate from a study of identical twins. Each CDR3 protein gets one entry after TCRdb re-called the 5' RACE reads with MiXCR. The sample carries approximately 700,000 distinct CDR3 sequences, 6% to 6.5% recorded once. Material for sequencing was naive T cells sorted from blood. This TCR came from a man between 18 and 29 years old in good health. V and J are TRBV18 and TRBJ2-7; 7 nucleotides match TRBD1. DNA of the CDR3: TGTGCCAGCTCACCGGGGACAGTAGTCTACGAGCAGTACTTC. Protein product: CASSPGTVVYEQYF.